This T cell receptor beta chain emerged from a study of cytomegalovirus exposure and HLA in healthy donors. Study conclusions and caveats: In a later analysis, a missense DCLRE1C variant was linked to TCR beta V- and J-gene trimming. The likely explanation for a cluster of highly shared sequence variants was sequencing artifact.

Per the germline V gene, CDR1 is MGHRA and CDR2 is YSYEKL. V was clipped by 3 bases and J by 2 bases, with 28 bases between them. This CDR3 is built from 20 residues. The PCR used 60 Vbeta and 13 Jbeta primers. As originally analysed: As a later analysis found, there were 60 million to 90 million unique TCR beta chains, of which roughly 11 million were shared. TCRdb keeps only in-frame clones here, not all; method: immunoSEQ multiplex PCR. V and J calls and clone size are those listed in that table; D and trimming were worked out from the DNA. The repertoire includes around 180,000 clones, around 83% of them detected once, and about 1% sits in the top ten. At least ten counts were recorded for this clone. Antigen: not known.

This sequence was found in a woman between 40 and 55 years old in good health and CMV-seronegative. The sequenced sample consisted of PBMCs. This sequence joins TRBV4-1 and TRBJ1-2; D call uncertain. CDR3 bases: TGCGCCAGCAGCCAGATCGTGCCCTCTAGGAAAGAACTCACGAACTATGGCTACACCTTC. Its protein product is CASSQIVPSRKELTNYGYTF.